This paragraph covers one TCR beta chain sequence. Its specificity is not known. This entry comes from a study of shared clonotypes between healthy human individuals. Clones were sequenced by immunoSEQ multiplex PCR, and TCRdb holds only the in-frame ones, with some missing. The table lists about 2,200,000 clones, around 93% of them singletons. CD45RO-negative CD8 cells positively selected for CCR7 made up the naive population, which excluded terminally differentiated effector memory CD45RA+ cells. Germline assignment: CDR1 SGHDN and CDR2 FVKESK. The CDR3 length is 19 residues. J lost 5 bases, V lost 0 bases, and 16 bases had no gene match. General study points: In a few donors, around 5% of naive CD4 clonotypes appeared in common. Deeper or shallower sequencing was expected to change how clonotypes are shared among donors.

This clonotype originated in a man aged 18 to 35 in good health. Some clones in this sample may be carry-over from other donors' samples. Sequenced material: naive CD8+ T cells from PBMCs. The chain couples TRBV14 to TRBJ2-5; 9 nucleotides line up with TRBD2. The DNA for the CDR3 is TGTGCCAGCAGCCAAGATCGCCTAGCGGGGCGGGAGTGGAGGGAGACCCAGTACTTC. It is translated as CASSQDRLAGREWRETQYF.